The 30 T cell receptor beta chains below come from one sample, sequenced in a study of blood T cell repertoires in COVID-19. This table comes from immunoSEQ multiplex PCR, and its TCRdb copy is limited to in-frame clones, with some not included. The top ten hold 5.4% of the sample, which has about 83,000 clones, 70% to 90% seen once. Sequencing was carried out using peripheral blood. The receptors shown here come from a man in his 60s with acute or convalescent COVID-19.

The CDR3 sequence: CASSSTGGAGNTIYF. CDR3 DNA: TGCGCCAGCAGCTCCACAGGGGGGGCTGGAAACACCATATATTTT. The chain uses TRBV5-1 and TRBJ1-3, with 8 bases lining up with TRBD1. Germline V gene data show CDR1 as SGHRS and CDR2 as YFSETQ. The CDR3 covers 15 residues. After removal of 3 bases from V and 2 bases from J, the junction contained 4 bases not matched to a gene.

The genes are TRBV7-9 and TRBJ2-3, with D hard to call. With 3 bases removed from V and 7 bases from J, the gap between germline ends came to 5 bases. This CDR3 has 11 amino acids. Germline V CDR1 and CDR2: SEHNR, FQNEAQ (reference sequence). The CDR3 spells CASSFQNTQYF. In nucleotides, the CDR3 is TGTGCCAGCAGCTTCCAGAATACGCAGTATTTT.

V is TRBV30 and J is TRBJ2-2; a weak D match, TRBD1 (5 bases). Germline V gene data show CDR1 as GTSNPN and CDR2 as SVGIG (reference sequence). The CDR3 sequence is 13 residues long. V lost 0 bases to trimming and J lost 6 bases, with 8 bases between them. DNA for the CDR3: TGTGCCTGGAGTGTATGGGGCTCCGGGGAGCTGTTTTTT. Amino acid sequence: CAWSVWGSGELFF.

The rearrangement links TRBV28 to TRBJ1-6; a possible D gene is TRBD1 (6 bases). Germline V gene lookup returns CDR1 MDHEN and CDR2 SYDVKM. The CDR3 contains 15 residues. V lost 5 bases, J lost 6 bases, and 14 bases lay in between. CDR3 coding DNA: TGTGCCAGCAGTCCACAGGGACCCCTTAATTCACCCCTCCACTTT. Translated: CASSPQGPLNSPLHF.

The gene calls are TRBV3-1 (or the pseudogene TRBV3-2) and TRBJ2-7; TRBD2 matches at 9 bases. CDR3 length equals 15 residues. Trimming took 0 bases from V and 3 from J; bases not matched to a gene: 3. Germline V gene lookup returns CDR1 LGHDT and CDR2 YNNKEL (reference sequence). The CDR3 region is CASSQEATSGYEQYF. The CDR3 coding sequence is TGTGCCAGCAGCCAAGAAGCGACTAGCGGCTACGAGCAGTACTTC.

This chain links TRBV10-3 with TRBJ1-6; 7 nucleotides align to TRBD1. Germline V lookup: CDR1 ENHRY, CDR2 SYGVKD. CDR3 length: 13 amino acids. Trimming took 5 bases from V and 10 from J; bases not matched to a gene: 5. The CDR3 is CAISTTGRSPLHF. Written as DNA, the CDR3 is TGTGCCATCAGTACGACAGGGAGGTCACCCCTCCACTTT.

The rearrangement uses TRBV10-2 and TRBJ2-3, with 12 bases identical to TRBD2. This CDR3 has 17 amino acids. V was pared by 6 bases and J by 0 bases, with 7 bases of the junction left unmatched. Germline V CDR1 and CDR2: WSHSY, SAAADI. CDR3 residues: CASSQTSGGPSTDTQYF. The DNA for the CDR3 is TGCGCCAGCAGCCAGACTAGCGGGGGCCCTAGCACAGATACGCAGTATTTT.

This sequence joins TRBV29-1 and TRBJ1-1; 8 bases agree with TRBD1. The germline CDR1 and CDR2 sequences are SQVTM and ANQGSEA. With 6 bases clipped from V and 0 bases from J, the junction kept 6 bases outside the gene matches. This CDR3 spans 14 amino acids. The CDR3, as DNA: TGCAGCGTAAGGGGACAGGAGATGAACACTGAAGCTTTCTTT. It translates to CSVRGQEMNTEAFF.

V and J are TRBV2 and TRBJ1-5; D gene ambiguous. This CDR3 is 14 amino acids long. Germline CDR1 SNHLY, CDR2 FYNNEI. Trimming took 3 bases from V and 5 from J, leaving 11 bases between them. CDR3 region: CASSDAAVHQPQHF. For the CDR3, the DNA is TGTGCCAGCAGTGATGCGGCAGTTCATCAGCCCCAGCATTTT.

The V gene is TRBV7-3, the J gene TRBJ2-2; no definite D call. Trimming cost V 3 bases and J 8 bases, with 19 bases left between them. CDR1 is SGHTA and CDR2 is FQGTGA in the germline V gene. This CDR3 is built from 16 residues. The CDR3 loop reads CASSFIAGTNAGELFF. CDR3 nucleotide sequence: TGTGCCAGCAGCTTCATCGCAGGAACAAACGCTGGGGAGCTGTTTTTT. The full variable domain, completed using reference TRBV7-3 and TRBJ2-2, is GAGVSQTPSNKVTEKGKYVELRCDPISGHTALYWYRQSLGQGPEFLIYFQGTGAADDSGLPNDRFFAVRPEGSVSTLKIQRTERGDSAVYLCASSFIAGTNAGELFFGEGSRLTVL.

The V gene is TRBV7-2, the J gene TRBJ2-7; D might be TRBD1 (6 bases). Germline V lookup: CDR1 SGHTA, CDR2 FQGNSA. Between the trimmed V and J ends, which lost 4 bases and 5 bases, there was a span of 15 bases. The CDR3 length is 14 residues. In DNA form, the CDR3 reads TGTGCCAGCAGCTATTACAGGGCGGCGCACGAGCAGTACTTC. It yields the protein CASSYYRAAHEQYF.

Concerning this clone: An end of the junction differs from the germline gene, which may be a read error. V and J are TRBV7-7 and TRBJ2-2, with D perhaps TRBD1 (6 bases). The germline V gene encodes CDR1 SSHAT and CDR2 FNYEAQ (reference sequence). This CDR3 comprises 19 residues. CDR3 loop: CASTLGAEGTPTNTGELFF. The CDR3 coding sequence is TGTGCTAGCACCCTAGGGGCCGAGGGGACACCAACGAACACCGGGGAGCTGTTTTTT.

The CDR3 DNA sequence: TGTGCCAGTAGAAATACAGGGGCTGGATCTGGAAACACCATATATTTT. Protein product: CASRNTGAGSGNTIYF. The chain has TRBV19 and TRBJ1-3; 7 bases match TRBD1. The trim removed 6 bases at V and 1 base at J, leaving 9 bases unmatched. The CDR3 runs to 16 residues. Germline loops: CDR1 LNHDA, CDR2 SQIVND (reference sequence).

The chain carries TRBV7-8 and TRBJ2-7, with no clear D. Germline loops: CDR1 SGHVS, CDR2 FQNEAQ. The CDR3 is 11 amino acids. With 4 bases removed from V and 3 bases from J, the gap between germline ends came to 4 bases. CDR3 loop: CASSSIYEQYF. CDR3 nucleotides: TGTGCCAGCAGCTCAATCTACGAGCAGTACTTC.

Here the CDR3 DNA reads TGTGCCAGCACCATGACAGGAATCAATGAGCAGTTCTTC. Translated, it gives CASTMTGINEQFF. The chain employs TRBV6-5 and TRBJ2-1, with a possible D match to TRBD1 (6 bases). V gave up 7 bases and J gave up 6 bases, with 13 bases separating them. Germline V CDR1 and CDR2: MNHEY, SVGAGI. The CDR3 sequence is 13 residues long.

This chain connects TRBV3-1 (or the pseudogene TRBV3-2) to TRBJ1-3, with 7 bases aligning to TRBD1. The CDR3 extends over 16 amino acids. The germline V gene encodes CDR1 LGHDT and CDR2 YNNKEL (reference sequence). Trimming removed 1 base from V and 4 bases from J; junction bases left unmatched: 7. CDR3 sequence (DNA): TGTGCCAGCAGCCAAGTCCTTCGGACAGGCGGAAACACCATATATTTT. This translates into CASSQVLRTGGNTIYF.

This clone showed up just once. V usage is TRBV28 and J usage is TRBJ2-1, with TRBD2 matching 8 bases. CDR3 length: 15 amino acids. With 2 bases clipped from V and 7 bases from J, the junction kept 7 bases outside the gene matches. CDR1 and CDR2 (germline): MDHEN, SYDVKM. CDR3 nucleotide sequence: TGTGCCAGCAGTTTAACCAGCGGGGGTAAGAATGAGCAGTTCTTC. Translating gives CASSLTSGGKNEQFF. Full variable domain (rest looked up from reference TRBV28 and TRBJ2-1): DVKVTQSSRYLVKRTGEKVFLECVQDMDHENMFWYRQDPGLGLRLIYFSYDVKMKEKGDIPEGYSVSREKKERFSLILESASTNQTSMYLCASSLTSGGKNEQFFGPGTRLTVL.

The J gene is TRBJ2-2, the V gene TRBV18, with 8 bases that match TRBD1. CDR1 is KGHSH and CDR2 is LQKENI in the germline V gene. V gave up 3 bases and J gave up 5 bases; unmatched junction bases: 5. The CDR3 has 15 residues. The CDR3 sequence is CASSPRTGQTGELFF. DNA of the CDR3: TGTGCCAGCTCACCGCGGACAGGGCAAACCGGGGAGCTGTTTTTT.

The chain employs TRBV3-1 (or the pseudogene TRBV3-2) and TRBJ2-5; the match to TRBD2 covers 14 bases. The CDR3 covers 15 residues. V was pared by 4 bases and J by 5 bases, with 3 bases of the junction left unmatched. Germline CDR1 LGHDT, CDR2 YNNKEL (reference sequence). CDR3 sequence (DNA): TGTGCCAGCAGCCCGGGACTAGCGGGGGACGAGACCCAGTACTTC. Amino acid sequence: CASSPGLAGDETQYF.

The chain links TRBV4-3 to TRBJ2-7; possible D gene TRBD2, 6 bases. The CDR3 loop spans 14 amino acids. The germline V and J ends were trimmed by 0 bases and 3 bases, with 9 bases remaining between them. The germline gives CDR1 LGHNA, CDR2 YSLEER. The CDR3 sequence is CASSQDLGGYEQYF. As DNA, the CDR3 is TGCGCCAGCAGCCAAGATTTGGGGGGCTACGAGCAGTACTTC.

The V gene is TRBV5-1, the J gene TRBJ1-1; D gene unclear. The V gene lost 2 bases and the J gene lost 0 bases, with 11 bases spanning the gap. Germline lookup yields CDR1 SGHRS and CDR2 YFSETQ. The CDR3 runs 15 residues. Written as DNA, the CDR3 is TGCGCCAGCAGCTTCGATTTAGACATGAACACTGAAGCTTTCTTT. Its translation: CASSFDLDMNTEAFF.

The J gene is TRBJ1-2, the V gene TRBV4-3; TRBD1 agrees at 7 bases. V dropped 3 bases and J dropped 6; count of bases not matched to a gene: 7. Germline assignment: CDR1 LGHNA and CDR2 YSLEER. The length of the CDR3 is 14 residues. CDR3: CASSHDDRVHGYTF. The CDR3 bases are TGCGCCAGCAGCCACGACGACAGGGTACATGGCTACACCTTC.

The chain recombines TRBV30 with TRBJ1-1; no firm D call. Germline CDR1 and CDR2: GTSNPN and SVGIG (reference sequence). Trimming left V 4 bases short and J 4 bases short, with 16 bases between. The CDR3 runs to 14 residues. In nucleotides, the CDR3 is TGTGCCTGGAAGGCTAGCGCCTGGGGCACTGAAGCTTTCTTT. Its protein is CAWKASAWGTEAFF.

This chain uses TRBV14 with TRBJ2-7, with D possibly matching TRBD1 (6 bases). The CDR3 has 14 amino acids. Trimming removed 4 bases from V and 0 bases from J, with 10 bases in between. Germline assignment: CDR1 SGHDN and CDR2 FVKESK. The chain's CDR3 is CASSPGTPSYEQYF. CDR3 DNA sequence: TGTGCCAGCAGCCCCGGGACACCCTCCTACGAGCAGTACTTC.

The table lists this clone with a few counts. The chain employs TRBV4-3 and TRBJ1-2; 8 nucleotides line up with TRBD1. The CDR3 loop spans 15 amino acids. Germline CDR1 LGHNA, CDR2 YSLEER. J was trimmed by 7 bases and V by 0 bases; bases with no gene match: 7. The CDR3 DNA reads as TGCGCCAGCAGCCAAGATGCGGGACAGGTTGGTGGCTACACCTTC. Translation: CASSQDAGQVGGYTF.

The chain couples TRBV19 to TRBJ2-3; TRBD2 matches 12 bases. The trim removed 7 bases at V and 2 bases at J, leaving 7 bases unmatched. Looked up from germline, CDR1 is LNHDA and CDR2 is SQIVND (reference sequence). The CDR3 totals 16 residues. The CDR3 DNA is TGTGCCAGTACCACAACTAGCGGGGGGATCACAGATACGCAGTATTTT. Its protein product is CASTTTSGGITDTQYF.

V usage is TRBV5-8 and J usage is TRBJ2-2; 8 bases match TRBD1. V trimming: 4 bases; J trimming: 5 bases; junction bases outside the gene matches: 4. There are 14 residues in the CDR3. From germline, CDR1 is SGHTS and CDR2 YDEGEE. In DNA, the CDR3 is TGTGCCAGCAGCCGCCAGGGGGCAACCGGGGAGCTGTTTTTT. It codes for CASSRQGATGELFF.

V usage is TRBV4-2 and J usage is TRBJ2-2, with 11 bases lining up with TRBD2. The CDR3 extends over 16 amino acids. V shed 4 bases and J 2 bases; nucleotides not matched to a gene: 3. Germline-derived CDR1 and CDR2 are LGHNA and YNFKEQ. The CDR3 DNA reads TGTGCCAGCAGCCCTAGCGGGGGGACAAACACCGGGGAGCTGTTTTTT. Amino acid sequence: CASSPSGGTNTGELFF.

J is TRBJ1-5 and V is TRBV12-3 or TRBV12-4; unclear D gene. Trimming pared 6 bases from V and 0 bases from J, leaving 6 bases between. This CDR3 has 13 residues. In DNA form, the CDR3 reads TGTGCCAGCAGGTTCAGTAGCAATCAGCCCCAGCATTTT. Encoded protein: CASRFSSNQPQHF.

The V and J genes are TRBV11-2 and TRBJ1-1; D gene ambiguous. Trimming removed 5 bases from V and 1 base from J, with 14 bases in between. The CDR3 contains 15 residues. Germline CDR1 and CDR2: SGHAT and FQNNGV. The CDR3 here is CASSPGVRENTEAFF. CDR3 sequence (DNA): TGTGCCAGCAGCCCCGGTGTCCGAGAGAACACTGAAGCTTTCTTT.